Below, one TCR beta chain is given with its context. What it binds is unknown. The CDR3 has 13 residues. CDR1 is MNHEY, CDR2 SVGAGI, per germline. V was cut by 2 bases and J by 4 bases, with 7 bases left in between. This sample is part of a study of cytomegalovirus exposure and HLA in healthy donors. Whole-study results and caveats: Cytomegalovirus association was assigned to 170 or so TCR beta chains. Reported performance of the classifier showed diagnosis of cytomegalovirus status with high specificity and sensitivity. What a later analysis reportedly showed was that an Asian-associated ancestry cluster had fewer N-insertions than the approximately 670-donor mean.

Primers: 60 Vbeta forward and 13 Jbeta reverse. Original handling: Roughly 12 million shared chains were among about 80 million unique TCR beta chains counted in a later analysis. The data were produced by immunoSEQ multiplex PCR, yet TCRdb's version contains in-frame clones alone and is incomplete. The D gene and trimming were derived from the DNA, and the V and J assignments and clone size from that table. The sample holds fewer than 100,000 clones, around 80% seen once. The material sequenced was PBMCs. V and J are TRBV6-5 and TRBJ2-3; D perhaps matches TRBD1 (5 bases). This TCR came from a woman aged 55-69 years in good health and CMV-seronegative. In DNA form, the CDR3 reads TGTGCCAGCAGTTACAGGGGCCCAGATACGCAGTATTTT. Its translation is CASSYRGPDTQYF.